The TCR beta chain described here comes from a study of blood T cell repertoires in COVID-19 (dated by TCRdb to 2018 to 2020). Background on the whole study: Samples covering the acute and convalescent phases of COVID-19 were provided by collaborators in the United States, Italy and Spain. The prospective study material was composed of cDNA or gDNA derived from T cells, B-cell-depleted T cells, or PBMCs. The dataset comprised deeply sampled blood TCRbeta repertoires from subjects exposed to, actively infected with, or recovered from COVID-19. The repertoires were made available in a free public database intended to serve as a resource for research on the immune response to SARS-CoV-2. Samples came from the ongoing ImmuneRACE study (first 160 participants) plus 1,254 subjects from 6 global collaborators. The sample metadata nearly always contained a de-identified subject ID, COVID-19 status, age in years and sex. Where available, HLA class I and class II types were taken from metadata supplied by the sample provider and were not determined by assay-based typing.

TCRbeta CDR3 regions were amplified from genomic DNA by means of the immunoSEQ Assay, a bias-controlled multiplex PCR. For the original study's pipeline: Nucleated cell counts per sample were estimated from amplification of reference gene primers within the assay. Sequence reads were collapsed and filtered to measure the absolute abundance of every unique TCRbeta CDR3 rearrangement. For each sample, productive Simpson clonality was calculated as the square root of Simpson's diversity index across productive rearrangements. TCRdb limited this immuneACCESS table to in-frame rearrangements with V and J called. A share of clones is missing; checked studies link under half to unresolved V genes, and the rest is unexplained. The V and J calls and clone size are taken from that table; D and trimming were inferred from the DNA. The sample profile shows roughly 140,000 clones; approximately 86% of them were found once. 2.5% to 4% of the sample belongs to the ten largest clones.

Overall study results and their limits: How much clinical and demographic metadata was included differed by source and by participant, and the metadata was provided uncurated.

Whole blood was collected in K2EDTA tubes by collaborating institutions according to the institutions' own protocols. For TCRbeta analysis, collaborators shipped samples in one of three forms: frozen whole blood, isolated PBMCs, or DNA extracted from either of those sample types. Details on this clone: What antigen it recognizes has not been identified. Per-base quality was not reported, and no clone a single base away is much larger than it.

Including cysteine and phenylalanine, the CDR3 has 16 amino acids. Just CDR3 DNA is preserved here, 48 bases in frame from base 1. CDR1 and CDR2 were assigned from the germline V gene as MGHDK and SYGVNS. The germline V end is reduced by 9 bases and the J end by 0 bases; junction bases left unmatched: 5. The specimen sequenced was peripheral blood. The rearranged segments are TRBV25-1 and TRBJ2-6; 10 nucleotides in the junction match TRBD1. The clonotype was recovered from an older man with acute or convalescent COVID-19. The CDR3 here reads CASKGQGISGANVLTF. Read as DNA, the sequence is TGTGCCAGTAAGGGACAGGGGATCTCTGGGGCCAACGTCCTGACTTTC.